This is a list of T cell receptor beta chains from one sample in a study of beta chain features in type 1 diabetes. Here immunoSEQ multiplex PCR was the method, and the copy in TCRdb shows in-frame clones only, minus some. The table lists some 230,000 clones, 9.6% of them singletons. The sample consisted of naive CD4+ T cells from blood. Receptor source: a woman aged 18 to 35 in good health. Both conserved end residues are part of each CDR3. D genes are given only for firm matches. Expanded clones are given a class, and other clones once, few, many or no size at all.

CDR3: CASSLGRTYEQYF
DNA: TGTGCCAGCAGCTTGGGGCGGACTTACGAGCAGTACTTC
V: TRBV5-6
D: NA
J: TRBJ2-7
size: NA

CDR3: CASSLGRAPSYEQYF
DNA: TGTGCCAGCAGCCTAGGGCGGGCCCCCTCCTACGAGCAGTACTTC
V: TRBV7-9
D: NA
J: TRBJ2-7
size: few

CDR3: CATSRVQQYSNQPQHF
DNA: TGTGCCACCAGCAGAGTACAGCAATATAGCAATCAGCCCCAGCATTTT
V: TRBV15
D: NA
J: TRBJ1-5
size: NA

CDR3: CASTDWDSYGYTF
DNA: TGTGCCAGCACCGATTGGGACAGCTATGGCTACACCTTC
V: TRBV6-1
D: TRBD1
J: TRBJ1-2
size: NA

CDR3: CASSRRGEGNTIYF
DNA: TGCGCCAGCAGTCGCAGGGGCGAGGGAAACACCATATATTTT
V: TRBV23-1
D: NA
J: TRBJ1-3
size: many

CDR3: CASRGDRGSSYNEQFF
DNA: TGTGCCAGCAGGGGAGACAGGGGGAGCTCCTACAATGAGCAGTTCTTC
V: TRBV2
D: TRBD1
J: TRBJ2-1
size: NA

CDR3: CASSTWDPGSEQYF
DNA: TGTGCCAGCAGCACCTGGGACCCCGGGAGCGAGCAGTACTTC
V: TRBV7-2
D: NA
J: TRBJ2-7
size: few

CDR3: CASSPQVMNTEAFF
DNA: TGTGCCAGTAGTCCACAGGTCATGAACACTGAAGCTTTCTTT
V: TRBV19
D: NA
J: TRBJ1-1
size: NA

CDR3: CASSPRPGLDSQETQYF
DNA: TGTGCCAGCAGCCCGCGGCCCGGACTAGACAGCCAAGAGACCCAGTACTTC
V: TRBV7-7
D: TRBD2
J: TRBJ2-5
size: few

CDR3: CASSRAGSSYNEQFF
DNA: TGTGCCAGCAGCCGGGCGGGAAGCTCCTACAATGAGCAGTTCTTC
V: TRBV14
D: NA
J: TRBJ2-1
size: NA

CDR3: CASSSTSGRTNEQFF
DNA: TGTGCCAGCAGCTCTACTAGCGGGAGGACCAATGAGCAGTTCTTC
V: TRBV11-2
D: TRBD2
J: TRBJ2-1
size: few

CDR3: CASSSTYEQYF
DNA: TGTGCCAGCAGCTCTACCTACGAGCAGTACTTC
V: TRBV7-9
D: NA
J: TRBJ2-7
size: NA

CDR3: CASSEQGASYEQYF
DNA: TGTGCCAGCAGTGAGCAGGGGGCCTCCTACGAGCAGTACTTC
V: TRBV25-1
D: TRBD1
J: TRBJ2-7
size: NA

CDR3: CASSQGGVGTGVRDGYTF
DNA: TGCGCCAGCAGCCAAGGAGGCGTCGGGACAGGGGTTCGGGATGGCTACACCTTC
V: TRBV4-1
D: TRBD1
J: TRBJ1-2
size: NA

CDR3: CASSQDVRGSTEAFF
DNA: TGTGCCAGCAGCCAAGACGTGCGTGGTAGCACTGAAGCTTTCTTT
V: TRBV4-2
D: NA
J: TRBJ1-1
size: few

CDR3: CASSYLAGVLPDTQYF
DNA: TGTGCCAGCAGTTATCTAGCGGGGGTCTTACCAGATACGCAGTATTTT
V: TRBV2
D: TRBD2
J: TRBJ2-3
size: NA

CDR3: CASSGMGTSLGNTIYF
DNA: TGCGCCAGCAGTGGGATGGGGACTTCCTTGGGAAACACCATATATTTT
V: TRBV5-1
D: NA
J: TRBJ1-3
size: few

CDR3: CASSIVLTGTSGYEQYF
DNA: TGTGCCAGTAGTATAGTCCTGACCGGGACTAGCGGCTACGAGCAGTACTTC
V: TRBV19
D: TRBD2
J: TRBJ2-7
size: few

CDR3: CASSLFGTGAEQYF
DNA: TGTGCCAGCAGTCTATTCGGGACAGGGGCCGAGCAGTACTTC
V: TRBV27
D: TRBD1
J: TRBJ2-7
size: few

CDR3: CASSRLGSPGYTF
DNA: TGTGCCAGCAGTCGCTTGGGGAGTCCTGGCTACACCTTC
V: TRBV6-6
D: NA
J: TRBJ1-2
size: NA

CDR3: CASSQVPGTSGGNEQFF
DNA: TGTGCCAGCAGCCAAGTACCCGGGACTAGCGGGGGCAATGAGCAGTTCTTC
V: TRBV4-2
D: TRBD2
J: TRBJ2-1
size: few

CDR3: CASSPPAGGYNEQFF
DNA: TGTGCCAGCAGTCCCCCAGCGGGGGGGTACAATGAGCAGTTCTTC
V: TRBV6-5
D: TRBD2
J: TRBJ2-1
size: NA

CDR3: CASSQDGGGPHSYEQYF
DNA: TGTGCCAGCAGCCAAGACGGAGGAGGGCCTCACTCCTACGAGCAGTACTTC
V: TRBV4-2
D: NA
J: TRBJ2-7
size: NA

CDR3: CASSPDRMGGETQYF
DNA: TGTGCCAGCAGCCCGGACAGGATGGGCGGGGAGACCCAGTACTTC
V: TRBV7-8
D: TRBD1
J: TRBJ2-5
size: NA

CDR3: CASSPGTGTYEQYF
DNA: TGCGCCAGCAGCCCAGGGACAGGGACCTACGAGCAGTACTTC
V: TRBV5-1
D: TRBD1
J: TRBJ2-7
size: few

CDR3: CASSPRILADSYNEQFF
DNA: TGTGCCAGCTCACCGAGGATACTAGCGGACTCCTACAATGAGCAGTTCTTC
V: TRBV18
D: TRBD2
J: TRBJ2-1
size: NA

CDR3: CASSVDSGANVLTF
DNA: TGTGCCAGCAGCGTAGATTCAGGGGCCAACGTCCTGACTTTC
V: TRBV9
D: NA
J: TRBJ2-6
size: NA

CDR3: CAISVKRGAQETQYF
DNA: TGTGCCATCAGTGTAAAGCGGGGGGCCCAAGAGACCCAGTACTTC
V: TRBV10-3
D: TRBD2
J: TRBJ2-5
size: few

CDR3: CASSQELAGGEDTQYF
DNA: TGCGCCAGCAGCCAAGAGCTAGCGGGAGGGGAGGATACGCAGTATTTT
V: TRBV4-1
D: TRBD2
J: TRBJ2-3
size: few

CDR3: CASSPSRGHRGARVMGQPQHF
DNA: TGTGCCAGCAGTCCCTCCAGAGGGCACAGGGGAGCGAGGGTTATGGGTCAGCCCCAGCATTTT
V: TRBV28
D: TRBD1
J: TRBJ1-5
size: few

CDR3: CASTGGLQETQYF
DNA: TGTGCCAGCACGGGAGGTCTTCAAGAGACCCAGTACTTC
V: TRBV2
D: TRBD2
J: TRBJ2-5
size: NA

CDR3: CASSLTGNEQFF
DNA: TGTGCCAGTAGTCTAACAGGAAATGAGCAGTTCTTC
V: TRBV19
D: NA
J: TRBJ2-1
size: few

CDR3: CASSQVVRNEQYF
DNA: TGCGCCAGCAGCCAAGTAGTGAGAAACGAGCAGTACTTC
V: TRBV4-1
D: NA
J: TRBJ2-7
size: few

CDR3: CASSRPIPRGQETQYF
DNA: TGTGCCAGCAGCCGCCCCATCCCTAGGGGGCAAGAGACCCAGTACTTC
V: TRBV5-4
D: NA
J: TRBJ2-5
size: few

CDR3: CASSSRSLTVSTEAFF
DNA: TGTGCCAGCAGCTCCCGATCCTTGACAGTGAGCACTGAAGCTTTCTTT
V: TRBV11-2
D: NA
J: TRBJ1-1
size: few

CDR3: CATTSDYTGELFF
DNA: TGTGCCACCACTTCGGACTACACCGGGGAGCTGTTTTTT
V: TRBV15
D: NA
J: TRBJ2-2
size: NA

CDR3: CASSYSGGRAYEQYF
DNA: TGTGCCAGCAGTTACTCCGGCGGGAGGGCCTACGAGCAGTACTTC
V: TRBV6-6
D: TRBD2
J: TRBJ2-7
size: NA

CDR3: CASTTPGGVGEQYF
DNA: TGTGCCAGCACCACCCCCGGAGGAGTTGGCGAGCAGTACTTC
V: TRBV6-5
D: NA
J: TRBJ2-7
size: few

CDR3: CASSTYGGEVGNEQFF
DNA: TGTGCCAGCAGCACCTACGGGGGTGAGGTCGGCAATGAGCAGTTCTTC
V: TRBV11-3
D: NA
J: TRBJ2-1
size: NA

CDR3: CASSLGGGDYGYTF
DNA: TGTGCCAGCAGCTTAGGAGGAGGGGACTATGGCTACACCTTC
V: TRBV7-2
D: NA
J: TRBJ1-2
size: NA

CDR3: CASSPSAGSSGTGELFF
DNA: TGTGCCAGCTCACCAAGTGCGGGGTCATCTGGGACCGGGGAGCTGTTTTTT
V: TRBV18
D: NA
J: TRBJ2-2
size: NA